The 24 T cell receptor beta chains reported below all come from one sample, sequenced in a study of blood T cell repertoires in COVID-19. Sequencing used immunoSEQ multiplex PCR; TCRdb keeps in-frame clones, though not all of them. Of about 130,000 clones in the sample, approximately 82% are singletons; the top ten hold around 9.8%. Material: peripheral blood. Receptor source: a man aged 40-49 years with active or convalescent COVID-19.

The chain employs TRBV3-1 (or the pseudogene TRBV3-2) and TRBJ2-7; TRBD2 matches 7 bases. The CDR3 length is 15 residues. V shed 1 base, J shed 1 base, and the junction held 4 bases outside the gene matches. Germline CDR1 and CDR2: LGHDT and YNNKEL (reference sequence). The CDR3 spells CASSQGGRGSYEQYF. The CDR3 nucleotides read TGTGCCAGCAGCCAAGGGGGGAGGGGATCCTACGAGCAGTACTTC.

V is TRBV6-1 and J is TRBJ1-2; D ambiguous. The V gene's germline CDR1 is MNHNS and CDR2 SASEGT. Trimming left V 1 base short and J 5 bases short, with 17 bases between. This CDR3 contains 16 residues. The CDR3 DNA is TGTGCCAGCAGTGAAGGGGCAGCTCTCTCTGGGTATGGCTACACCTTC. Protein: CASSEGAALSGYGYTF.

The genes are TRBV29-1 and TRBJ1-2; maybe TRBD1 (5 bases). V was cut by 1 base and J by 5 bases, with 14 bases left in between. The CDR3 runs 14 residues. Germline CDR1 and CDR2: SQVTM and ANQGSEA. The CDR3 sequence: CSVEGYGGTYGYTF. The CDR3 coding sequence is TGCAGCGTTGAAGGGTACGGGGGAACATATGGCTACACCTTC.

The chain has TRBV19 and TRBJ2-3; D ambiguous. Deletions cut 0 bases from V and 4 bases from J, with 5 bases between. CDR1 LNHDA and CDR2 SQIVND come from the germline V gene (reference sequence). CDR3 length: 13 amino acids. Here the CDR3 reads CASSIESADTQYF. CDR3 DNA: TGTGCCAGTAGTATAGAGTCGGCAGATACGCAGTATTTT. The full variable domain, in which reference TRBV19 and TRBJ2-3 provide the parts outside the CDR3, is DGGITQSPKYLFRKEGQNVTLSCEQNLNHDAMYWYRQDPGQGLRLIYYSQIVNDFQKGDIAEGYSVSREKKESFPLTVTSAQKNPTAFYLCASSIESADTQYFGPGTRLTVL.

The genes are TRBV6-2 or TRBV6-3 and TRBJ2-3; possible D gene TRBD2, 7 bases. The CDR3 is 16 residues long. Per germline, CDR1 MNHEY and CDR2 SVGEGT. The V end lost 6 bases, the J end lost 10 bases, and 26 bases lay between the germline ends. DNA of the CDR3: TGTGCCAGCAGCCCTGCGGCGGGGGCCTTAATGTCTCCGCAGTATTTT. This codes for CASSPAAGALMSPQYF.

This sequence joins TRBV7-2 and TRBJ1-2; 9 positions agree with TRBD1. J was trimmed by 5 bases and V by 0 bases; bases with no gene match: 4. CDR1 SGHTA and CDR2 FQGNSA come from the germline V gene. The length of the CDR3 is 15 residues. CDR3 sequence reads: CASSLAGTGLYGYTF. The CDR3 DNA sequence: TGTGCCAGCAGCTTAGCGGGGACAGGGTTGTATGGCTACACCTTC.

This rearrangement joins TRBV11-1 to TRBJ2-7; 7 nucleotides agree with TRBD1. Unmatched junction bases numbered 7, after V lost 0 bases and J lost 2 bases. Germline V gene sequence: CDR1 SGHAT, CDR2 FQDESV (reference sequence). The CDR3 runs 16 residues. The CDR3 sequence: CASSLAREGAPYEQYF. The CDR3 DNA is TGTGCCAGCAGCTTAGCGAGAGAGGGGGCGCCCTACGAGCAGTACTTC.

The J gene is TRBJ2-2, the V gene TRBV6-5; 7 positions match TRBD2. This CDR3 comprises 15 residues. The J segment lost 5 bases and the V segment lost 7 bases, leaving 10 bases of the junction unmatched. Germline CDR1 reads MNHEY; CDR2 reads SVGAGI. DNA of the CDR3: TGTGCCAGCATGGTGCCGGGACTATTGACCGGGGAGCTGTTTTTT. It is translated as CASMVPGLLTGELFF.

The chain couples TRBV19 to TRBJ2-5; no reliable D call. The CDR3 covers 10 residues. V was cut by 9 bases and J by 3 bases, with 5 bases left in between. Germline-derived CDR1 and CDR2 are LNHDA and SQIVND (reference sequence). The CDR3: CAREEETQYF. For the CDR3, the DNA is TGTGCCAGAGAGGAAGAGACCCAGTACTTC.

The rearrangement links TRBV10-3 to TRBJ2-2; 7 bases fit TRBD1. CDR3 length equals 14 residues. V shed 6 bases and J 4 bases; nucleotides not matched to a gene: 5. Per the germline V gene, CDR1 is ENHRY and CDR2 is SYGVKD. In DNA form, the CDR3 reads TGTGCCATCAGCCTCACAGGGGTCACCGGGGAGCTGTTTTTT. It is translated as CAISLTGVTGELFF.

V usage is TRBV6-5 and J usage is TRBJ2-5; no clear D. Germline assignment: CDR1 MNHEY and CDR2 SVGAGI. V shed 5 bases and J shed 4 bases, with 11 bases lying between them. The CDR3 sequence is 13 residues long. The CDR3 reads CASSNNWRETQYF. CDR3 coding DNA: TGTGCCAGCAGTAACAATTGGAGAGAGACCCAGTACTTC.

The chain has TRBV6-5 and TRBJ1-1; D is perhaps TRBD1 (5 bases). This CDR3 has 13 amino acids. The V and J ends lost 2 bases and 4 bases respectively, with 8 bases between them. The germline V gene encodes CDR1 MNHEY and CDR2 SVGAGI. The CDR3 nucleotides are TGTGCCAGCAGTTACGTAGGGGCCACTGAAGCTTTCTTT. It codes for CASSYVGATEAFF.

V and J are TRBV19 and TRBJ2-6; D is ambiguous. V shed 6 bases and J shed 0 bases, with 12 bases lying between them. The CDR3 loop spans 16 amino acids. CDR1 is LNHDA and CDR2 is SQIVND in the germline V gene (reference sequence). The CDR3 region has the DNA TGTGCCAGTAGGATGTCAGTAAACTCTGGGGCCAACGTCCTGACTTTC. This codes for CASRMSVNSGANVLTF.

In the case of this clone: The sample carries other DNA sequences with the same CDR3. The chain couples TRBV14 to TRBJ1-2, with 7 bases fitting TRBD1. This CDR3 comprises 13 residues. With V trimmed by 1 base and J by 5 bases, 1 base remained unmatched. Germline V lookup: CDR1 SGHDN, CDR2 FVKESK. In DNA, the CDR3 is TGTGCCAGCAGCCAAGGACAGGGATATGGCTACACCTTC. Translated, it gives CASSQGQGYGYTF.

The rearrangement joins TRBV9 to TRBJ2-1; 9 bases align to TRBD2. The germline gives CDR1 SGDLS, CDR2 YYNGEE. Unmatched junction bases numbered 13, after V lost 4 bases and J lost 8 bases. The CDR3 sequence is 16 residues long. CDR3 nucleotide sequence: TGTGCCAGCAGCTCCCGGGGTAGCGGGGGCCGAGATGAGCAGTTCTTC. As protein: CASSSRGSGGRDEQFF.

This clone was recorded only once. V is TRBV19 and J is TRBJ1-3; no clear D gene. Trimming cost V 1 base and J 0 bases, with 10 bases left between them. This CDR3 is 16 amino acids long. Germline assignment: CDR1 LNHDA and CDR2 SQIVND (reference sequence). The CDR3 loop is CASSIVSTSSGNTIYF. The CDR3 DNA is TGTGCCAGTAGTATAGTCTCGACAAGCTCTGGAAACACCATATATTTT.

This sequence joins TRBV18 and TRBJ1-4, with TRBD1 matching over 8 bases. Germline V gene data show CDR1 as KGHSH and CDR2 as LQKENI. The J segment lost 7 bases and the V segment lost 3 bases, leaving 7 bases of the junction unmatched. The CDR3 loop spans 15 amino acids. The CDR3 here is CASSPDRGRSEKLFF. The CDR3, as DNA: TGTGCCAGCTCACCTGACAGGGGTAGATCTGAAAAACTGTTTTTT.

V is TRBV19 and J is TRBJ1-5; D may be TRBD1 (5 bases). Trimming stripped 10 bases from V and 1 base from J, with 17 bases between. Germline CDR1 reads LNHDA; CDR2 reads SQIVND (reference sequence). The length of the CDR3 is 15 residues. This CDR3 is CATGHLQLSNQPQHF. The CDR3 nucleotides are TGTGCCACTGGACACTTGCAGTTAAGCAATCAGCCCCAGCATTTT.

The CDR3 reads CASSTGQGAGSPLHF. The CDR3 DNA reads TGTGCCAGCAGCACAGGACAGGGGGCAGGTTCACCCCTCCACTTT. V gene TRBV7-6 combines with J gene TRBJ1-6; 11 positions agree with TRBD1. Germline assignment: CDR1 SGHVS and CDR2 FNYEAQ. Trimming cost V 5 bases and J 9 bases; bases outside gene matches: 6. This CDR3 has 15 amino acids.

The CDR3 region has the DNA TGCAGCGTTTCAGGGACAGGGGGGGTTTACTCCTACAATGAGCAGTTCTTC. The encoded protein is CSVSGTGGVYSYNEQFF. The J gene is TRBJ2-1, the V gene TRBV29-1; 11 bases map to TRBD1. This CDR3 has 17 amino acids. Germline values: CDR1 SQVTM, CDR2 ANQGSEA. With 5 bases clipped from V and 0 bases from J, the junction kept 9 bases outside the gene matches.

CDR3 sequence reads: CASTRGVLNTEAFF. The CDR3 DNA is TGTGCCAGCACCAGGGGAGTTTTGAACACTGAAGCTTTCTTT. The chain uses TRBV6-6 and TRBJ1-1, with a tentative D call TRBD1 (6 bases). From germline, CDR1 is MNHNY and CDR2 SVGAGI (reference sequence). This CDR3 spans 14 amino acids. The V end was cut by 7 bases, the J end by 0 bases, with 12 bases between.

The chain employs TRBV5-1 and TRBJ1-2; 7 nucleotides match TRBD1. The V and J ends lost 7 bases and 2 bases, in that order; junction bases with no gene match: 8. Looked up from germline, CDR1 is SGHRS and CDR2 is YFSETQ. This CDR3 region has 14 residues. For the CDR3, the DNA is TGCGCCAGCGGTCGGACAGGAGGGAACTATGGCTACACCTTC. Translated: CASGRTGGNYGYTF.

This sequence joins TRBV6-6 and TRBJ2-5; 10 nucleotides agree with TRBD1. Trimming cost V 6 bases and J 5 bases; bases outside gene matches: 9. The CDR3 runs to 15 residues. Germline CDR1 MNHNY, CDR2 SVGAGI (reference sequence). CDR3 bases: TGTGCCAGCAGAAAGGGGGGACAGGGGTTCGAGACCCAGTACTTC. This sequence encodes CASRKGGQGFETQYF.

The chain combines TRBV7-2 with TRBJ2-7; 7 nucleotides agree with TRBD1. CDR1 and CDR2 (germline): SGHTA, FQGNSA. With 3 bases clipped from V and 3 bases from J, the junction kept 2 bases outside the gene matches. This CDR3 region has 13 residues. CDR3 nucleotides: TGTGCCAGCAGCTTGACAGGGTACTACGAGCAGTACTTC. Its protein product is CASSLTGYYEQYF.